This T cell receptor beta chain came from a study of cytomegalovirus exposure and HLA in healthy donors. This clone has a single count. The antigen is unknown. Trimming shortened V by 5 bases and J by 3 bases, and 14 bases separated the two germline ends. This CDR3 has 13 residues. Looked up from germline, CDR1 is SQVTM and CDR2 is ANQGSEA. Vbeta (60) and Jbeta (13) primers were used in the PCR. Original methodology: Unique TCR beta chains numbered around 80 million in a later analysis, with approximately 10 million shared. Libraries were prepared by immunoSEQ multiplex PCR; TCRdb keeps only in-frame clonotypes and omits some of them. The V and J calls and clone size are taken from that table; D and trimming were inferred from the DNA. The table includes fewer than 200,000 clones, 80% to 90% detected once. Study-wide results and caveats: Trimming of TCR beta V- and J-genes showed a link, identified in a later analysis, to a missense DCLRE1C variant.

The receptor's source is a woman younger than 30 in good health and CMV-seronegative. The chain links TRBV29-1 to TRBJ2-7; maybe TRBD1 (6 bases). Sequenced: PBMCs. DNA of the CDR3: TGCAGCGTTTCTCAGGGACAAGGCTACGAGCAGTACTTC. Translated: CSVSQGQGYEQYF.